The present entry profiles one T cell receptor beta chain with its context. This entry comes from a study of blood T cell repertoires in COVID-19. V lost 4 bases and J lost 8; bases outside the gene matches: 4. This CDR3 spans 13 amino acids. Per the germline V gene, CDR1 is SQVTM and CDR2 is ANQGSEA. The assay was immunoSEQ multiplex PCR, and TCRdb's table has in-frame clones only and misses some. The repertoire holds about 250,000 clones, with around 85% as singletons. The chain carries TRBV29-1 and TRBJ2-1, with 11 bases aligning to TRBD2. The source of this sequence is a man aged 50 to 59 with active or convalescent COVID-19. The sample was peripheral blood. DNA of the CDR3: TGCAGCGTTGTAGCGGGAGGGCCGGATGAGCAGTTCTTC. Translation gives CSVVAGGPDEQFF.